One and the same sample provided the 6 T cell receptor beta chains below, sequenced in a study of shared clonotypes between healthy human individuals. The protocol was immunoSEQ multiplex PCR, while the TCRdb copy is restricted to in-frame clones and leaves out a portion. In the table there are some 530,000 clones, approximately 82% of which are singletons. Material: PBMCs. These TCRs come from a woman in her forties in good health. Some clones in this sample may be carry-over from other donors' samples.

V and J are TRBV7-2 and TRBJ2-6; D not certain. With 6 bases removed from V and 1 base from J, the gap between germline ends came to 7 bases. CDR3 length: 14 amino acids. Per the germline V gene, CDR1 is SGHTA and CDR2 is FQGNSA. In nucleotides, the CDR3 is TGTGCCAGCAGATCCTCGTCTGGGGCCAACGTCCTGACTTTC. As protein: CASRSSSGANVLTF.

Here the CDR3 DNA reads TGTGCCAGCAGTCCCGCGACTAATGAAAAACTGTTTTTT. Its translation: CASSPATNEKLFF. The chain couples TRBV28 to TRBJ1-4; no clear D. V gave up 5 bases and J gave up 2 bases, with 6 bases separating them. This CDR3 is 13 amino acids long. Germline-derived CDR1 and CDR2 are MDHEN and SYDVKM.

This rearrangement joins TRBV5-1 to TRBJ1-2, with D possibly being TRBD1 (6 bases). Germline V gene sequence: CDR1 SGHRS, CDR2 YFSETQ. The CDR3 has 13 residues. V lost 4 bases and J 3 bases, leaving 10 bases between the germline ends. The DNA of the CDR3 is TGCGCCAGCAGCCCGAGGGGGGACTATGGCTACACCTTC. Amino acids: CASSPRGDYGYTF.

In nucleotides, the CDR3 is TGTGCCAGCAGCTTAGGACTTCTAGCGGCCAAGGCGATTGAGACCCAGTACTTC. Protein: CASSLGLLAAKAIETQYF. V gene TRBV7-6 combines with J gene TRBJ2-5, with TRBD2 matching over 7 bases. After removal of 1 base from V and 5 bases from J, the junction contained 16 bases not matched to a gene. Germline V CDR1 and CDR2: SGHVS, FNYEAQ. The CDR3 has 18 residues. The entire variable domain, with the rest obtained from reference TRBV7-6 and TRBJ2-5, is as follows: GAGVSQSPRYKVTKRGQDVALRCDPISGHVSLYWYRQALGQGPEFLTYFNYEAQQDKSGLPNDRFSAERPEGSISTLTIQRTEQRDSAMYRCASSLGLLAAKAIETQYFGPGTRLLVL.

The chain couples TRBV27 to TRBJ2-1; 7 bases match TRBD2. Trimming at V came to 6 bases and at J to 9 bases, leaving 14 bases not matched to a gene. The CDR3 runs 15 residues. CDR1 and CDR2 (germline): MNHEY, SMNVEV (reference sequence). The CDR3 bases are TGTGCCAGCAGACCCCTTGTGGGGGGGGAAGGTGAGCAGTTCTTC. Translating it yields CASRPLVGGEGEQFF.

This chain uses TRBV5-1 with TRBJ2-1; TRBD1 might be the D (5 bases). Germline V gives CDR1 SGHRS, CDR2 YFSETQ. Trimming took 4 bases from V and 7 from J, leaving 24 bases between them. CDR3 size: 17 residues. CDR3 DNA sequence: TGCGCCAGCAGCCCTCCCCCCAGGGATCGGAGTGGTAATGAGCAGTTCTTC. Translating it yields CASSPPPRDRSGNEQFF.